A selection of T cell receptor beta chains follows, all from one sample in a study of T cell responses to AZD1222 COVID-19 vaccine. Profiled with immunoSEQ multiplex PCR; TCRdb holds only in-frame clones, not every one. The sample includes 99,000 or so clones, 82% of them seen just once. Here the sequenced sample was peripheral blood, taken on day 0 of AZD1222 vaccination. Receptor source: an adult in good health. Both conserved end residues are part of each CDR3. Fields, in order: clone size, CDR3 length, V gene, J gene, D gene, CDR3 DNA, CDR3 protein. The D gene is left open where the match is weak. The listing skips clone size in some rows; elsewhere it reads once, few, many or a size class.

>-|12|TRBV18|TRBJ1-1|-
TGTGCCAGCTTGGGGGGGAACACTGAAGCTTTCTTT
CASLGGNTEAFF
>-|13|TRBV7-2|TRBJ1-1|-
TGTGCCAGCAGCTACGACAGGAACACTGAAGCTTTCTTT
CASSYDRNTEAFF
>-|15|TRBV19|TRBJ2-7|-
TGTGCCAGTAGTATCTCGGGGCAGAGCACCTACGAGCAGTACTTC
CASSISGQSTYEQYF
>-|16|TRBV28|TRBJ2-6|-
TGTGCCAGCCTCCGGGACACCCACGTTGGGGCCAACGTCCTGACTTTC
CASLRDTHVGANVLTF
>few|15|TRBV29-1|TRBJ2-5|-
TGCAGCGCCTCCCCGTTGGCAGGGTTGGGGGAGACCCAGTACTTC
CSASPLAGLGETQYF
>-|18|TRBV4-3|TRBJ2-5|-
TGCGCCAGCAGCCAAGAGATCGACTTTTACGGGCGCCAAGAGACCCAGTACTTC
CASSQEIDFYGRQETQYF
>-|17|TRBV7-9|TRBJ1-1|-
TGTGCCAGCAGCTTAGGTAGGGAGTCAGGGAGAAACACTGAAGCTTTCTTT
CASSLGRESGRNTEAFF
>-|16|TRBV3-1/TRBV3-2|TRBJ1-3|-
TGTGCCAGCAGCCAAGCCCCGATAGTTCTTGGAAACACCATATATTTT
CASSQAPIVLGNTIYF
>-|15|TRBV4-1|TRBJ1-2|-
TGCGCCAGCAGCCAAGAGACCCCAGGCGTGGGTGGCTACACCTTC
CASSQETPGVGGYTF
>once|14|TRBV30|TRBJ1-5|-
TGTGCCTGGAGTGTCCCGCAGGAAAATCAGCCCCAGCATTTT
CAWSVPQENQPQHF
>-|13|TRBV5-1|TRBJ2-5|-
TGCGCCAGCAGCTTCCCGGCAGAAGAGACCCAGTACTTC
CASSFPAEETQYF
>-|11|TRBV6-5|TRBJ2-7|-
TGTGCCAGCAGCGATGCCTACGAGCAGTACTTC
CASSDAYEQYF
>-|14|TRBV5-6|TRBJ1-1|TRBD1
TGTGCCAGCAGCTTGTACAGGGGAAACACTGAAGCTTTCTTT
CASSLYRGNTEAFF
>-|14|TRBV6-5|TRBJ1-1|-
TGTGCCAGCAGTTACTCCAAGGGGGGCACTGAAGCTTTCTTT
CASSYSKGGTEAFF
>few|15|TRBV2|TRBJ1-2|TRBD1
TGTGCCAGCAGTGGGACAGGGGGCGCGTACGGTGGCTACACCTTC
CASSGTGGAYGGYTF
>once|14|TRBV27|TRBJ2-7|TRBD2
TGTGCCAGCAGATGGACTAGCAGTACCTACGAGCAGTACTTC
CASRWTSSTYEQYF
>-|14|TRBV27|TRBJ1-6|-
TGTGCCAGCAGTTTGGAACTCTATAATTCACCCCTCCACTTT
CASSLELYNSPLHF
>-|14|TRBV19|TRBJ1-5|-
TGTGCCAGTACCTCCGGGGGGGGCAATCAGCCCCAGCATTTT
CASTSGGGNQPQHF
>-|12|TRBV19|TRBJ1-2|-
TGTGCCAGTAGTATTCGCAGCTATGGCTACACCTTC
CASSIRSYGYTF
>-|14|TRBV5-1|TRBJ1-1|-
TGCGCCAGCAGCTCGCCCAGAGGTGACACTGAAGCTTTCTTT
CASSSPRGDTEAFF
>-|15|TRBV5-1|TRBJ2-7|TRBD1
TGCGCCAGCAGCTTGGCCGGGACAGAATCCTACGAGCAGTACTTC
CASSLAGTESYEQYF
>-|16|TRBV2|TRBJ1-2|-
TGTGCCAGCAGTGGAAGTGGAGACGGCAACTTATATGGCTACACCTTC
CASSGSGDGNLYGYTF
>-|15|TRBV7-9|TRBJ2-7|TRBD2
TGTGCCAGCAGTTCCCGGGGGGTCTTCAGTGACGAGCAGTACTTC
CASSSRGVFSDEQYF
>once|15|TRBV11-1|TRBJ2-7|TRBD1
TGTGCCAGCAGCACCGGGACAGGGAAATCCTACGAGCAGTACTTC
CASSTGTGKSYEQYF
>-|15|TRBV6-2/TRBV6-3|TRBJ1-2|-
TGTGCCAGCAGTTACTCGGGGCGAACGCTTTATGGCTACACCTTC
CASSYSGRTLYGYTF
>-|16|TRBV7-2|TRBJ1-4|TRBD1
TGTGCCAGCAGCTTAGCAATAGGACAGGGTGGTGAAAAACTGTTTTTT
CASSLAIGQGGEKLFF
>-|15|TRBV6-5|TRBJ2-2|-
TGTGCCAGCAGCCTTCACGGACGTCCCACCGGGGAGCTGTTTTTT
CASSLHGRPTGELFF
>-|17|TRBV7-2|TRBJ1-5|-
TGTGCCAGCAGCTTAGAATTTGATATGTTTCGAGATCAGCCCCAGCATTTT
CASSLEFDMFRDQPQHF
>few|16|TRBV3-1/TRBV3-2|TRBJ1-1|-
TGTGCCAGCACCGAGGAGGGGCCGCGCCTCCCGGTGGAAGCTTTCTTT
CASTEEGPRLPVEAFF
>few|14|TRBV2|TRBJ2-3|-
TGTGCCAGCAGTGGACGGACGGTAGGGCTGGCGCAGTATTTT
CASSGRTVGLAQYF
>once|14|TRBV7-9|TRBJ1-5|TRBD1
TGTGCCAGCAGCACAGGGGGACTTAGTCAGCCCCAGCATTTT
CASSTGGLSQPQHF
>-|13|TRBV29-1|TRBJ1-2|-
TGCAGCGTTCCCACGGCCTCCCCGGCTGGCTACACCTTC
CSVPTASPAGYTF
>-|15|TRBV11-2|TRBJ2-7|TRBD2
TGTGCCAGCAGCTCAGCTAGCGGGGGGCCGTTCGAGCAGTACTTC
CASSSASGGPFEQYF
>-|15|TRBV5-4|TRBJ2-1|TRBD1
TGTGCCAGCAGCCCACAGGGGTTCCGACCTAATGAGCAGTTCTTC
CASSPQGFRPNEQFF
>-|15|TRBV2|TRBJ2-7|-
TGTGCCAGCAGTGAACACTCCCTGGTACTCTACGAGCAGTACTTC
CASSEHSLVLYEQYF
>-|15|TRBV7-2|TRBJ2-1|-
TGTGCCAGCAGATTCCAGGTAGGGGGGCTCGATGAGCAGTTCTTC
CASRFQVGGLDEQFF
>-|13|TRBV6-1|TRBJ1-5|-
TGTGCCAGCAGTGAGGGGGTTAATCAGCCCCAGCATTTT
CASSEGVNQPQHF
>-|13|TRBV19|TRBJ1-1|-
TGTGCCAGTAGTATAGGGCCGAACACTGAAGCTTTCTTT
CASSIGPNTEAFF
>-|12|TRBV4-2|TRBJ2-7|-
TGTGCCAGCAGCCAATCCATCACAGAGCAGTACTTC
CASSQSITEQYF
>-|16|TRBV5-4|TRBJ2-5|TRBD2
TGTGCCAGCAGCTTGGGGACTAGCGGGGGGGAAGAGACCCAGTACTTC
CASSLGTSGGEETQYF
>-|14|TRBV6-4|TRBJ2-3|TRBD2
TGTGCCAGCAGTAGAAGCGGGGAGGCAGATACGCAGTATTTT
CASSRSGEADTQYF
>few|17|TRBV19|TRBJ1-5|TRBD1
TGTGCCAGTAGTATAGCGAGGGGACAGGGGCTCCCGGGGCCCCAGCATTTT
CASSIARGQGLPGPQHF
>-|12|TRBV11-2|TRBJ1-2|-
TGTGCCAGCAGTTTGGGGAACTATGGCTACACCTTC
CASSLGNYGYTF
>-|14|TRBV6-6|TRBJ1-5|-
TGTGCCAGCAGTTCTTGGGCGAGCAATCAGCCCCAGCATTTT
CASSSWASNQPQHF
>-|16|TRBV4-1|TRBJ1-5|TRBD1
TGCGCCAGCAGCCAATGGATCGGGACAGGGAATCAGCCCCAGCATTTT
CASSQWIGTGNQPQHF
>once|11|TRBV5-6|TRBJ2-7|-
TGTGCCAGCAGCACCAACTACGAGCAGTACTTC
CASSTNYEQYF
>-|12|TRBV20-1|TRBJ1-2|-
TGCAGTGCTAGTCAGGGGAACTATGGCTACACCTTC
CSASQGNYGYTF
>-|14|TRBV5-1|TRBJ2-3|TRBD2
TGCGCCAGCAGCCCCGGACTAGGTCCAGATACGCAGTATTTT
CASSPGLGPDTQYF
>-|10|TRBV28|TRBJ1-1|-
TGTGCCACCGGGACGGCTGAAGCTTTCTTT
CATGTAEAFF
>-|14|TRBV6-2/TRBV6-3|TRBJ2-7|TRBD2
TGTGCCAGCAGTTACGAGCGGGGGGGCCTAAAGCAGTACTTC
CASSYERGGLKQYF
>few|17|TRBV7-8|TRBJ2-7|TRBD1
TGTGCCAGCAGCTTTAGTGCGGGACAGGGACGTTGGTACGAGCAGTACTTC
CASSFSAGQGRWYEQYF
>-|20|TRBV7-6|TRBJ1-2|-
TGTGCCAGCAGCTTTTTGGTTGTGGGATGGGTACGGGGGAGGGTAAATGGCTACACCTTC
CASSFLVVGWVRGRVNGYTF
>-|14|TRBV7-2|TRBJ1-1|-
TGTGCCAGCAGCTTGGGTCGTGGGTACACTGAAGCTTTCTTT
CASSLGRGYTEAFF